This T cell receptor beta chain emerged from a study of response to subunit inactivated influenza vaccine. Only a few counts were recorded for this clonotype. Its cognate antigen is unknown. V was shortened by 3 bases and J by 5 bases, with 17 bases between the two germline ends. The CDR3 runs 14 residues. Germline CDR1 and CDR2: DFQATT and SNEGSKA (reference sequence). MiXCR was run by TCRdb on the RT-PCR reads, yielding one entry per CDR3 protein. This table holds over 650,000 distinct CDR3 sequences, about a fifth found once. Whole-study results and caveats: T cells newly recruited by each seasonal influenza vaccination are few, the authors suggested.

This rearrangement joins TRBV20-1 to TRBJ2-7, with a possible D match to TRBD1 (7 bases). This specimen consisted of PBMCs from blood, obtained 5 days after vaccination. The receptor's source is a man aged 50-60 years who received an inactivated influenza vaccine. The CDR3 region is CSASGRTGTHEQYF. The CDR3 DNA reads TGCAGTGCTAGTGGGAGGACAGGTACCCACGAGCAGTACTTC.